This T cell receptor beta chain was recorded in a study of T cells in Graves' hyperthyroidism and ophthalmopathy. As for the study in general: Blood from the periphery was taken at initial diagnosis, before any treatment. Study results and limitations: Blood also held most thyroid clonotypes expanded beyond 0.001.

RNA transcripts were the template for amplifying TCR beta CDR3 regions. Carried out on the TCR CDR3, a first-round RT-PCR used the HTBI primer set. Using its own MiXCR run on the multiplex PCR reads, TCRdb lists one record per CDR3 protein. The sample includes some 360,000 distinct CDR3 sequences, roughly 14% seen only once; the top ten take roughly 11%. In regard to this clonotype: As yet, its antigen is unknown.

Hyperthyroidism of Graves' type that showed no ophthalmopathy progression within 18 months was stable. This sample holds PBMCs from 9.5 to 10 ml fresh peripheral blood. Germline V gene sequence: CDR1 DFQATT, CDR2 SNEGSKA (reference sequence). The CDR3 loop spans 14 amino acids. Trimming cost V 6 bases and J 5 bases; bases outside gene matches: 12. Sequencing input: blood. The chain links TRBV20-1 to TRBJ2-7; TRBD2 aligns across 8 bases. The receptor was isolated from a woman aged 55-75 years with Graves' hyperthyroidism. For the CDR3, the DNA is TGCAGTGCAAACGCGGGAGGCCATCTTGACGAGCAGTACTTC. The encoded protein is CSANAGGHLDEQYF.